These 28 T cell receptor beta chains were sequenced from one sample in a study of control samples from healthy donors and cancer patients. Libraries were prepared by immunoSEQ multiplex PCR; TCRdb keeps only in-frame clonotypes and omits some of them. Of roughly 100,000 clones in the sample, about 88% were seen once. The sequenced sample was blood. These receptors all come from a woman between 45 and 65 years old in good health.

This sequence joins TRBV25-1 and TRBJ2-2; D possibly corresponds to TRBD1 (5 bases). CDR3 length equals 13 residues. CDR1 MGHDK and CDR2 SYGVNS come from the germline V gene. With 6 bases removed from V and 4 bases from J, the gap between germline ends came to 9 bases. CDR3 DNA: TGTGCCAGCAGGGGGCTCCTCACCGGGGAGCTGTTTTTT. The encoded protein is CASRGLLTGELFF.

The rearrangement links TRBV7-3 to TRBJ1-5; D call uncertain. V lost 2 bases to trimming and J lost 7 bases, with 6 bases between them. CDR1 is SGHTA and CDR2 is FQGTGA in the germline V gene. The CDR3 has 12 amino acids. The CDR3 DNA sequence: TGTGCCAGCAGCTTAGAGGGACAGCCCCAGCATTTT. It encodes CASSLEGQPQHF.

V and J are TRBV6-5 and TRBJ1-1, with D possibly being TRBD1 (5 bases). This CDR3 region has 14 residues. V was cut by 9 bases and J by 1 base, with 15 bases left in between. Germline V gene data show CDR1 as MNHEY and CDR2 as SVGAGI. The CDR3 loop reads CASRGSVGNTEAFF. For the CDR3, the DNA is TGTGCCAGTAGGGGATCCGTGGGGAACACTGAAGCTTTCTTT.

The V and J genes are TRBV20-1 and TRBJ2-4; 7 nucleotides line up with TRBD1. This CDR3 comprises 13 residues. Germline V gene data show CDR1 as DFQATT and CDR2 as SNEGSKA (reference sequence). Trimming removed 3 bases from V and 7 bases from J; junction bases left unmatched: 6. For the CDR3, the DNA is TGCAGTGCTAGTGGACAGGCGCGGAACATTCAGTACTTC. It yields the protein CSASGQARNIQYF.

This clone came up once. This chain uses TRBV6-5 with TRBJ2-7, with a weak D call TRBD2 (5 bases). The V and J ends lost 6 bases and 1 base respectively, with 10 bases between them. Looked up from germline, CDR1 is MNHEY and CDR2 is SVGAGI. The CDR3 has 13 amino acids. The CDR3 loop is CASRKAGSYEQYF. The CDR3 DNA reads as TGTGCCAGCAGGAAGGCGGGTTCCTACGAGCAGTACTTC.

This rearrangement joins TRBV24-1 to TRBJ1-4; tentatively, D is TRBD1 (5 bases). Germline-derived CDR1 and CDR2 are KGHDR and SFDVKD. V was clipped by 8 bases and J by 8 bases, with 11 bases between them. This CDR3 is built from 12 residues. Written as DNA, the CDR3 is TGTGCCACCATCAGGGTTCGAGAAAAACTGTTTTTT. Amino acid sequence: CATIRVREKLFF.

For this clone: The sample carries other DNA sequences with the same CDR3. The chain recombines TRBV5-4 with TRBJ1-2; D gene ambiguous. In germline, CDR1 is SGHNT, CDR2 YYREEE (reference sequence). V was cut by 2 bases and J by 2 bases, with 10 bases left in between. The CDR3 runs 14 residues. The CDR3 DNA reads as TGTGCCAGCAGCTTAGCCGGGGTAAACTATGGCTACACCTTC. Translating it yields CASSLAGVNYGYTF.

The rearrangement uses TRBV9 and TRBJ1-4; D is unresolved. The CDR3 extends over 15 amino acids. Trimming cost V 0 bases and J 0 bases, with 6 bases left between them. In germline, CDR1 is SGDLS, CDR2 YYNGEE. Written as DNA, the CDR3 is TGTGCCAGCAGCGTAGAGGCAGCAACTAATGAAAAACTGTTTTTT. This sequence encodes CASSVEAATNEKLFF. The variable domain in full, with the rest retrieved from reference TRBV9 and TRBJ1-4, is DSGVTQTPKHLITATGQRVTLRCSPRSGDLSVYWYQQSLDQGLQFLIQYYNGEERAKGNILERFSAQQFPDLHSELNLSSLELGDSALYFCASSVEAATNEKLFFGSGTQLSVL.

This chain connects TRBV28 to TRBJ1-1, with 7 positions matching TRBD1. The CDR3 is 12 residues long. V was pared by 6 bases and J by 5 bases, with 3 bases of the junction left unmatched. CDR1 is MDHEN, CDR2 SYDVKM, per germline. DNA of the CDR3: TGTGCCAGCAGATCAGGGGGGACTGAAGCTTTCTTT. Translated, it gives CASRSGGTEAFF.

In this sample, this clone turned up once. The chain couples TRBV15 to TRBJ1-4; D is possibly TRBD1 (5 bases). Per the germline V gene, CDR1 is LNHNV and CDR2 is YYDKDF (reference sequence). The CDR3 runs 16 residues. V lost 0 bases and J 7 bases, leaving 15 bases between the germline ends. The CDR3 here is CATSRDSGSGGEKLFF. The DNA for the CDR3 is TGTGCCACCAGCAGAGATTCAGGGTCCGGCGGTGAAAAACTGTTTTTT.

The chain carries TRBV6-4 and TRBJ2-3, with D perhaps matching TRBD1 (6 bases). The V end was cut by 3 bases, the J end by 0 bases, with 7 bases between. Germline assignment: CDR1 MRHNA and CDR2 SNTAGT. The CDR3 extends over 14 amino acids. CDR3 loop: CASSERGSTDTQYF. In nucleotides, the CDR3 is TGTGCCAGCAGTGAAAGGGGGAGCACAGATACGCAGTATTTT.

J is TRBJ2-7 and V is TRBV21-1; TRBD1, the D gene given by the table, was not confirmed from the DNA. TRBV21-1 has pseudogene status. The CDR3 has 15 amino acids. The CDR3 reads CASSNSTGKGSEQYF. CDR3 coding DNA: TGTGCCAGCAGCAATTCGACAGGGAAGGGATCCGAGCAGTACTTC.

The V call is TRBV20-1, the J call TRBJ2-4, with D tentatively TRBD2 (5 bases). Germline V gives CDR1 DFQATT, CDR2 SNEGSKA (reference sequence). CDR3 length equals 13 residues. V dropped 3 bases and J dropped 2 bases, with 8 bases sitting between them. The CDR3 nucleotides read TGCAGTGCTAGTGGGGAGCCCAAAAACATTCAGTACTTC. Residues: CSASGEPKNIQYF.

The chain links TRBV7-9 to TRBJ2-7; tentative D call: TRBD1 (6 bases). This CDR3 is 16 amino acids long. V lost 2 bases and J lost 2, with 16 bases in between. Germline V gene lookup returns CDR1 SEHNR and CDR2 FQNEAQ (reference sequence). CDR3: CASSLTSTGKAYEQYF. The DNA of the CDR3 is TGTGCCAGCAGCTTAACTTCGACAGGTAAAGCCTACGAGCAGTACTTC.

V usage is TRBV4-1 and J usage is TRBJ1-4; a possible D gene is TRBD1 (5 bases). V lost 1 base to trimming and J lost 4 bases, with 10 bases between them. This CDR3 has 15 amino acids. The germline V gene encodes CDR1 MGHRA and CDR2 YSYEKL. The CDR3 sequence: CASSQGDRSNEKLFF. The CDR3 DNA sequence: TGCGCCAGCAGCCAAGGAGACAGAAGTAATGAAAAACTGTTTTTT.

The gene calls are TRBV6-5 and TRBJ1-2; 7 bases fit TRBD1. Germline V lookup: CDR1 MNHEY, CDR2 SVGAGI. The CDR3 totals 14 residues. Losses at the gene ends were 8 bases for V and 6 bases for J; bases not matched to a gene: 12. DNA for the CDR3: TGTGCCAGCGGAAGAGAGACAGGGTCCCATGGCTACACCTTC. This sequence encodes CASGRETGSHGYTF.

This clone was counted a single time. The CDR3 DNA reads as TGTGCCAGTAGTCCGAAGGACAGGGGAAATCAGCCCCAGCATTTT. Its translation: CASSPKDRGNQPQHF. The chain has TRBV19 and TRBJ1-5, with 9 bases aligning to TRBD1. The CDR3 is 15 residues long. Germline V gene sequence: CDR1 LNHDA, CDR2 SQIVND (reference sequence). The junction had 6 bases not matched to a gene; V was cut back by 5 bases and J by 4 bases.

The chain recombines TRBV19 with TRBJ2-6; D is possibly TRBD2 (5 bases). The CDR3 contains 15 residues. V was cut by 1 base and J by 2 bases, with 6 bases left in between. CDR1 and CDR2 from the germline V gene are LNHDA and SQIVND (reference sequence). CDR3 nucleotides: TGTGCCAGTAGTATAGCGGGGACTGGGGCCAACGTCCTGACTTTC. Translated: CASSIAGTGANVLTF.

V gene TRBV10-3 combines with J gene TRBJ1-4; no reliable D call. There are 17 residues in the CDR3. In germline, CDR1 is ENHRY, CDR2 SYGVKD. V shed 3 bases and J shed 2 bases, with 16 bases lying between them. The CDR3 DNA is TGTGCCATCAGTGAAGGGCACACTCTGGGGACTAATGAAAAACTGTTTTTT. Amino acids: CAISEGHTLGTNEKLFF.

The chain joins TRBV6-5 to TRBJ1-1, with 9 bases that match TRBD1. The CDR3 length is 14 residues. Looked up from germline, CDR1 is MNHEY and CDR2 is SVGAGI. The trim removed 2 bases at V and 7 bases at J, leaving 5 bases unmatched. CDR3 in amino acids: CASSYDRGRGEAFF. In DNA, the CDR3 is TGTGCCAGCAGTTACGACAGGGGGAGAGGTGAAGCTTTCTTT.

The J gene is TRBJ1-3, the V gene TRBV28; tentative D call: TRBD1 (5 bases). The germline CDR1 and CDR2 sequences are MDHEN and SYDVKM. The CDR3 covers 16 residues. Trimming stripped 8 bases from V and 4 bases from J, with 21 bases between. The CDR3 region is CASAPFRDLLGNTIYF. CDR3 coding DNA: TGTGCCAGCGCCCCCTTCCGGGACCTCCTAGGAAACACCATATATTTT.

The chain has TRBV2 and TRBJ2-1; perhaps TRBD2 as D (5 bases). Germline CDR1 SNHLY, CDR2 FYNNEI. V was clipped by 5 bases and J by 1 base, with 15 bases between them. CDR3 length equals 16 residues. The CDR3 bases are TGTGCCAGCAGTATGGAGGCGAGACATTCCTACAATGAGCAGTTCTTC. Amino acids: CASSMEARHSYNEQFF. Combining the CDR3 with reference TRBV2 and TRBJ2-1 gives the whole variable domain EPEVTQTPSHQVTQMGQEVILRCVPISNHLYFYWYRQILGQKVEFLVSFYNNEISEKSEIFDDQFSVERPDGSNFTLKIRSTKLEDSAMYFCASSMEARHSYNEQFFGPGTRLTVL.

This chain links TRBV12-3 or TRBV12-4 with TRBJ2-3; no clear D gene. Trimming removed 6 bases from V and 3 bases from J, with 7 bases in between. The CDR3 runs to 12 residues. This chain's CDR3 is CASRSATDTQYF. The CDR3 DNA reads as TGTGCCAGCAGGTCAGCAACAGATACGCAGTATTTT.

This rearrangement joins TRBV29-1 to TRBJ1-1; possibly TRBD1 for D (6 bases). The CDR3 sequence is 13 residues long. Germline loops: CDR1 SQVTM, CDR2 ANQGSEA. Deletions cut 4 bases from V and 2 bases from J, with 11 bases between. CDR3 nucleotide sequence: TGCAGCGTTGGCAGGGGACGCAACACTGAAGCTTTCTTT. It is translated as CSVGRGRNTEAFF.

The rearrangement uses TRBV10-3 and TRBJ1-1; D is unclear. V was shortened by 4 bases and J by 2 bases, with 17 bases between the two germline ends. Germline V gene data show CDR1 as ENHRY and CDR2 as SYGVKD. This CDR3 has 16 residues. The DNA of the CDR3 is TGTGCCATCAGTGCGTTACCACCCGCTCCAAACACTGAAGCTTTCTTT. This codes for CAISALPPAPNTEAFF.

Only a few counts were recorded for this clone. This sequence joins TRBV18 and TRBJ1-6; 10 positions match TRBD1. Germline V gene lookup returns CDR1 KGHSH and CDR2 LQKENI. The trim removed 6 bases at V and 4 bases at J, leaving 6 bases unmatched. This CDR3 contains 16 residues. The CDR3 sequence is CASSRQGAGYNSPLHF. CDR3 nucleotide sequence: TGTGCCAGCTCGCGACAGGGGGCTGGTTATAATTCACCCCTCCACTTT.

With regard to this clone: Likely a read error: the CDR3 ends without its conserved phenylalanine or tryptophan. Because the CDR3's place on the DNA is in doubt, the DNA is left out and the CDR3 is given as listed by TCRdb. The chain joins TRBV19 to TRBJ1-1; the DNA was not used to check the table's D call, TRBD1. The CDR3 is 13 residues long, counting both termini. Germline CDR1 reads LNHDA; CDR2 reads SQIVND (reference sequence). CDR3 sequence reads: CASSQSGTGPLRG.

The V gene is TRBV28, the J gene TRBJ2-3; D gene ambiguous. Trimming took off 1 base at V and 5 bases at J, with 13 bases between the two ends. Germline values: CDR1 MDHEN, CDR2 SYDVKM. The CDR3 extends over 15 amino acids. CDR3 in amino acids: CASSLSTGLGDTQYF. In DNA form, the CDR3 reads TGTGCCAGCAGTTTATCAACTGGTCTTGGAGATACGCAGTATTTT.